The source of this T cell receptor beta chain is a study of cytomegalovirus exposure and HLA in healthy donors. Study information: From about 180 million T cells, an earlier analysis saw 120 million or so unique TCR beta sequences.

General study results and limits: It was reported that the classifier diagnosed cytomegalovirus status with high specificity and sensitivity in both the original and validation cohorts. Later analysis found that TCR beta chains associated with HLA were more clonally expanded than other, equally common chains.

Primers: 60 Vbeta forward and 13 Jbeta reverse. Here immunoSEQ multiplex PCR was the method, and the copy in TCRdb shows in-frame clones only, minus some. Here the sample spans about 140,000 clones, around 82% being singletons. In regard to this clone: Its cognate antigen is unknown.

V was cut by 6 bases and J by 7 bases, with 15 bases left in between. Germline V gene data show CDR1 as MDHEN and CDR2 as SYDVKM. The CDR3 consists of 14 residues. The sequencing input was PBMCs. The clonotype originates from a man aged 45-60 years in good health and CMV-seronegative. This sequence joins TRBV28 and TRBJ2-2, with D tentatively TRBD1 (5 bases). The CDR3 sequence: CASSPTGAVGELFF. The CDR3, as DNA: TGTGCCAGCAGCCCGACTGGGGCGGTCGGGGAGCTGTTTTTT. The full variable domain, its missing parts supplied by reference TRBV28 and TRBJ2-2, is DVKVTQSSRYLVKRTGEKVFLECVQDMDHENMFWYRQDPGLGLRLIYFSYDVKMKEKGDIPEGYSVSREKKERFSLILESASTNQTSMYLCASSPTGAVGELFFGEGSRLTVL.